This T cell receptor beta chain was captured by sequencing in a study of T cell responses to AZD1222 COVID-19 vaccine. In the case of this clone: Its target is unknown.

This CDR3 is 14 amino acids long. The germline V and J ends were trimmed by 3 bases and 4 bases, with 7 bases remaining between them. CDR1 is LNHNV, CDR2 YYDKDF, per germline (reference sequence). The data were produced by immunoSEQ multiplex PCR, yet TCRdb's version contains in-frame clones alone and is incomplete. This table has tens of thousands of clones, 80% to 90% appearing once. General study points: After two AZD1222 doses, spike-specific TCR breadth and depth rose versus day 0.

Specimen: peripheral blood, collected on day 0 of AZD1222 vaccination. The receptor was derived from an adult in good health. The rearrangement uses TRBV15 and TRBJ1-6; D not certain. The CDR3 DNA reads as TGTGCCACCAGCAGCAGACGTTATAATTCACCCCTCCACTTT. Protein product: CATSSRRYNSPLHF. The complete variable domain, with remaining parts taken from reference TRBV15 and TRBJ1-6, reads DAMVIQNPRYQVTQFGKPVTLSCSQTLNHNVMYWYQQKSSQAPKLLFHYYDKDFNNEADTPDNFQSRRPNTSFCFLDIRSPGLGDTAMYLCATSSRRYNSPLHFGNGTRLTVT.